One and the same sample provided the 13 T cell receptor beta chains below, sequenced in a study of response to subunit inactivated influenza vaccine. TCRdb fed the RT-PCR reads into MiXCR, producing one record per CDR3 protein. Among 300,000 to 350,000 distinct CDR3 sequences listed, around 22% were seen once. This material consisted of PBMCs from blood, taken approximately 20 months after vaccination. The source is a man aged 50-75 years who received an inactivated influenza vaccine.

This clonotype was detected only a few times. The chain employs TRBV20-1 and TRBJ1-5; TRBD1 matches at 11 bases. CDR1 and CDR2 (germline): DFQATT, SNEGSKA (reference sequence). This CDR3 comprises 16 residues. J was trimmed by 6 bases and V by 3 bases; bases with no gene match: 10. The CDR3 DNA reads TGCAGTGCTAGCGCGACCGGGACAGGGGGTCGTCAGCCCCAGCATTTT. Encoded protein: CSASATGTGGRQPQHF.

This clonotype was seen a handful of times. V gene TRBV5-1 combines with J gene TRBJ2-3; TRBD2 aligns across 11 bases. The CDR3 loop spans 16 amino acids. V dropped 4 bases and J dropped 4; count of bases not matched to a gene: 8. Germline loops: CDR1 SGHRS, CDR2 YFSETQ. CDR3 nucleotide sequence: TGCGCCAGCAGCCCCTCACCGGGACTAGCGGCAGATACGCAGTATTTT. Translation gives CASSPSPGLAADTQYF. The full variable domain, its missing parts supplied by reference TRBV5-1 and TRBJ2-3, is KAGVTQTPRYLIKTRGQQVTLSCSPISGHRSVSWYQQTPGQGLQFLFEYFSETQRNKGNFPGRFSGRQFSNSRSEMNVSTLELGDSALYLCASSPSPGLAADTQYFGPGTRLTVL.

The chain links TRBV7-2 to TRBJ2-5; TRBD2 matches at 10 bases. Germline V gene sequence: CDR1 SGHTA, CDR2 FQGNSA. CDR3 size: 16 residues. Trimming cost V 3 bases and J 2 bases; bases outside gene matches: 6. The CDR3 is CASSLGLAIVQETQYF. DNA of the CDR3: TGTGCCAGCAGCTTGGGACTAGCGATAGTTCAAGAGACCCAGTACTTC.

The table lists this clonotype with a few counts. The CDR3 loop is CAWSFQGTGNTIYF. In DNA form, the CDR3 reads TGTGCCTGGAGTTTCCAGGGGACTGGAAACACCATATATTTT. The J gene is TRBJ1-3, the V gene TRBV30; the D gene is possibly TRBD1 (6 bases). This CDR3 comprises 14 residues. Trimming left V 2 bases short and J 2 bases short, with 10 bases between. Per germline, CDR1 GTSNPN and CDR2 SVGIG (reference sequence).

This clonotype was observed a few times. The rearrangement joins TRBV20-1 to TRBJ2-1, with TRBD1 as a possible D gene (6 bases). Deletions cut 6 bases from V and 6 bases from J, with 15 bases between. CDR1 and CDR2 (germline): DFQATT, SNEGSKA (reference sequence). The CDR3 is made up of 13 amino acids. CDR3 amino acids: CSAPGHPINEQFF. In nucleotides, the CDR3 is TGCAGTGCCCCGGGACATCCGATCAATGAGCAGTTCTTC.

The J gene is TRBJ1-2, the V gene TRBV5-6; 7 bases align to TRBD1. Germline CDR1 reads SGHDT; CDR2 reads YYEEEE. The CDR3 covers 13 residues. V dropped 5 bases and J dropped 4; count of bases not matched to a gene: 5. CDR3 sequence: CASSRGQLYGYTF. In nucleotides, the CDR3 is TGTGCCAGCAGTAGGGGACAGCTCTATGGCTACACCTTC.

This clonotype was seen more than once but under ten times. The gene calls are TRBV29-1 and TRBJ2-5; TRBD2 aligns across 9 bases. The V segment lost 7 bases and the J segment 5 bases; nucleotides outside the gene matches: 5. Germline CDR1 and CDR2: SQVTM and ANQGSEA. The CDR3 loop spans 12 amino acids. The CDR3 DNA sequence: TGCAGCGAGACTAGCGGTTCGGAGACCCAGTACTTC. Amino acids: CSETSGSETQYF.

This clonotype came up many times. The chain combines TRBV6-2 or TRBV6-3 with TRBJ1-2, with D uncertain. CDR3 length: 14 residues. V lost 7 bases, J lost 3 bases, and 15 bases lay in between. CDR1 is MNHEY, CDR2 SVGEGT, per germline. CDR3 residues: CASTLRTDYYGYTF. CDR3 DNA: TGTGCCAGCACTCTTAGGACCGACTACTATGGCTACACCTTC.

This clonotype was seen ten or more times. This rearrangement joins TRBV5-1 to TRBJ1-1; 7 nucleotides match TRBD1. Per germline, CDR1 SGHRS and CDR2 YFSETQ. V lost 4 bases to trimming and J lost 4 bases; unmatched junction nucleotides: 7. CDR3 length equals 14 residues. The CDR3 DNA follows: TGCGCCAGCAGCCAAACTTACAGGGGCACTGAAGCTTTCTTT. The encoded protein is CASSQTYRGTEAFF. The entire variable domain, with the rest obtained from reference TRBV5-1 and TRBJ1-1, is as follows: KAGVTQTPRYLIKTRGQQVTLSCSPISGHRSVSWYQQTPGQGLQFLFEYFSETQRNKGNFPGRFSGRQFSNSRSEMNVSTLELGDSALYLCASSQTYRGTEAFFGQGTRLTVV.

This clonotype was detected a few times. V and J are TRBV9 and TRBJ1-2; 9 nucleotides agree with TRBD1. Germline lookup yields CDR1 SGDLS and CDR2 YYNGEE. The V and J ends lost 3 bases and 4 bases, in that order; junction bases with no gene match: 4. This CDR3 region has 14 residues. The CDR3, as DNA: TGTGCCAGCAGCGGGACAGGGGTTCTCTATGGCTACACCTTC. This gives the protein CASSGTGVLYGYTF.

This clonotype turned up a few times. The gene calls are TRBV6-4 and TRBJ1-1; the D is unclear. Trimming pared 0 bases from V and 0 bases from J, leaving 11 bases between. Germline CDR1 reads MRHNA; CDR2 reads SNTAGT. The CDR3 has 16 amino acids. The DNA of the CDR3 is TGTGCCAGCAGTGACTCCCCCACAGAGATGAACACTGAAGCTTTCTTT. Its translation: CASSDSPTEMNTEAFF.

Comment on this clonotype: This may stem from a read error, because a much larger clone lies one nucleotide away. The conserved phenylalanine or tryptophan is not found at the CDR3 terminus, so this likely reflects a read error. The gene calls are TRBV29-1 and TRBJ1-5; 8 positions agree with TRBD1. CDR3 length equals 12 residues. Losses at the gene ends were 7 bases for V and 11 bases for J; bases not matched to a gene: 10. In germline, CDR1 is SQVTM, CDR2 ANQGSEA. The CDR3 DNA reads TGCAGCGCCACGACAGGGGAGGTGACCCAGCATCTT. This encodes CSATTGEVTQHL.

This clonotype came up many times. The chain links TRBV12-3 or TRBV12-4 to TRBJ1-6; TRBD1 matches at 9 bases. This CDR3 is built from 15 residues. V shed 2 bases and J 11 bases; nucleotides not matched to a gene: 7. This CDR3 reads CASSLRDRERAPLHF. The CDR3 DNA is TGTGCCAGCAGTTTACGGGACAGGGAACGAGCACCCCTCCACTTT.